This TCR beta chain was identified in a study of shared clonotypes between healthy human individuals. Whole-study findings and limits: Large sequencing depth failed to make sorted-subset sequencing complete, rarefaction showed.

The CDR3 spans 13 residues. Germline values: CDR1 MNHEY, CDR2 SMNVEV (reference sequence). The V gene end was trimmed by 10 bases and the J gene end by 4 bases; junction bases not matched to a gene: 8. Sequenced by immunoSEQ multiplex PCR; TCRdb stores in-frame clones only, minus some. Here the sample spans a few million clones, approximately 93% being singletons. All participating donors were Caucasian adults from Nashville, Tennessee. Regarding this clone: The antigen is not known.

The sequence came from a young man in good health. Some clones in this sample may be carry-over from other donors' samples. The sequencing input was naive CD4+ T cells from PBMCs. The subset was: CD45RA+ positively selected. This chain joins TRBV27 and TRBJ1-2; 8 nucleotides agree with TRBD1. CDR3 amino acids: CANLRGPSYGYTF. CDR3 sequence (DNA): TGTGCCAACCTCAGGGGGCCGAGCTATGGCTACACCTTC.